The rows below give T cell receptor beta chains drawn from one sample of a study of blood T cell repertoires in COVID-19. Method: immunoSEQ multiplex PCR; TCRdb's copy keeps in-frame clones and lacks some. The table includes around 100,000 clones, around four fifths detected once. The sequencing sample was made of peripheral blood. The receptors were gathered from a woman aged 65 to 85 with acute or convalescent COVID-19. Both conserved end residues are part of each CDR3. D genes are given only for firm matches. Clone size is shown for a subset of rows, as once, few, many or a class of expanded clone.

d_call	v_call	clone_size	cdr3_length	j_call	cdr3_aa	cdr3_nt
-	TRBV5-1	-	14	TRBJ2-5	CASRGGLSTEAQYF	TGCGCCAGCAGGGGGGGACTCTCAACCGAGGCCCAGTACTTC
-	TRBV27	once	14	TRBJ2-7	CASSFNEQTYEQYF	TGTGCCAGCAGTTTTAATGAGCAGACATACGAGCAGTACTTC
TRBD1	TRBV6-4	-	15	TRBJ2-3	CASSDRGLGTDTQYF	TGTGCCAGCAGTGACAGGGGGCTAGGGACAGATACGCAGTATTTT
TRBD1	TRBV5-8	-	15	TRBJ2-1	CASSPTGVGKNEQFF	TGTGCCAGCAGCCCCACAGGGGTTGGTAAGAATGAGCAGTTCTTC
TRBD2	TRBV5-4	-	15	TRBJ2-5	CASSAGRGAWETQYF	TGTGCCAGCAGCGCTGGGCGGGGGGCTTGGGAGACCCAGTACTTC
-	TRBV27	-	15	TRBJ1-5	CASSLWGREDQPQHF	TGTGCCAGCAGTTTATGGGGGAGGGAAGATCAGCCCCAGCATTTT
TRBD1	TRBV10-3	-	15	TRBJ2-5	CAISSGQGVQETQYF	TGTGCCATCAGTTCTGGACAGGGGGTCCAAGAGACCCAGTACTTC
-	TRBV18	-	16	TRBJ1-3	CASSTRQEISGNTIYF	TGTGCCAGCTCAACCCGACAGGAGATCTCTGGAAACACCATATATTTT
-	TRBV18	-	15	TRBJ1-1	CASSPGQTISTEAFF	TGTGCCAGCTCACCTGGACAGACAATAAGCACTGAAGCTTTCTTT
-	TRBV19	-	15	TRBJ1-1	CASSTPTTENTEAFF	TGTGCCAGTAGTACCCCTACGACAGAGAACACTGAAGCTTTCTTT
TRBD2	TRBV19	few	16	TRBJ2-5	CASSTTSGGGTETQYF	TGTGCCAGTAGTACAACTTCTGGCGGGGGGACAGAGACCCAGTACTTC
TRBD1	TRBV30	-	15	TRBJ2-3	CAWRHNRGRVDTQYF	TGTGCCTGGAGACATAACAGGGGGCGCGTAGATACGCAGTATTTT
TRBD2	TRBV7-2	-	15	TRBJ2-3	CASTLLAGGLDTQYF	TGTGCCAGCACCCTACTAGCGGGGGGGCTAGATACGCAGTATTTT
-	TRBV6-6	-	13	TRBJ1-4	CATYFATNEKLFF	TGTGCCACCTACTTTGCAACTAATGAAAAACTGTTTTTT
-	TRBV9	-	16	TRBJ2-3	CASSRRQATSTDTQYF	TGTGCCAGCAGCCGGAGACAGGCCACTAGCACAGATACGCAGTATTTT
-	TRBV3-1/TRBV3-2	-	13	TRBJ1-2	CASAQDSSYGYTF	TGTGCCAGCGCCCAGGACAGTTCCTATGGCTACACCTTC
TRBD2	TRBV4-1	-	18	TRBJ2-7	CASSQDQVAGNLPYEQYF	TGCGCCAGCAGCCAAGATCAAGTAGCGGGGAATCTGCCCTACGAGCAGTACTTC
-	TRBV12-3/TRBV12-4	-	13	TRBJ1-4	CASRGGMGEKLFF	TGTGCCAGCAGGGGGGGAATGGGTGAAAAACTGTTTTTT
TRBD1	TRBV4-1	-	15	TRBJ1-2	CASSHGQGKVQGYTF	TGCGCCAGCAGCCATGGACAGGGGAAGGTTCAAGGCTACACCTTC
TRBD2	TRBV28	once	12	TRBJ2-5	CASTLAGMAQYF	TGTGCCAGCACACTAGCGGGGATGGCCCAGTACTTC
TRBD1	TRBV28	once	17	TRBJ1-1	CASSLLGQGGMNTEAFF	TGTGCCAGCAGTTTACTAGGACAGGGGGGAATGAACACTGAAGCTTTCTTT
TRBD1	TRBV7-8	-	15	TRBJ1-2	CASSLGTGGDYGYTF	TGTGCCAGCAGCCTCGGGACAGGGGGCGACTATGGCTACACCTTC
-	TRBV7-2	-	14	TRBJ1-4	CASSSGTTNEKLFF	TGTGCCAGCAGCTCGGGGACAACTAATGAAAAACTGTTTTTT
-	TRBV27	-	15	TRBJ2-7	CASCARGQNFYEQYF	TGTGCCAGCTGTGCGCGGGGACAGAACTTCTACGAGCAGTACTTC
-	TRBV6-5	once	13	TRBJ1-3	CASVGVSGNTIYF	TGTGCCAGCGTCGGGGTATCTGGAAACACCATATATTTT